This TCR beta chain originates from a study of cytomegalovirus exposure and HLA in healthy donors. Overall study context: Drawn from HLA-typed donors, 83 million or so unique TCRs were held in an early data release. Study-wide points: A later analysis showed TCR association rates differing by HLA locus, peaking at DRB1 and lowest at HLA-C. In a later analysis, productive TCRs from donors in an Asian-associated ancestry cluster reportedly carried fewer N-insertions than the cohort mean.

The primer mix had 60 Vbeta and 13 Jbeta primers. TCRdb keeps only in-frame clones here, not all; method: immunoSEQ multiplex PCR. The profile shows around 100,000 clones, 10% of them singletons. Of note for this clone: What it binds is not known.

Source material: PBMCs. The clonotype originates from a man aged 40-55 years in good health and CMV-seropositive.

CDR3 in amino acids: CASSSSREEKLFF. As DNA, the CDR3 is TGTGCCAGTAGTAGTAGCCGGGAAGAAAAACTGTTTTTT. The V call is TRBV19, the J call TRBJ1-4; D unclear. V was cut by 4 bases and J by 8 bases, with 11 bases left in between. The germline V gene has CDR1 LNHDA and CDR2 SQIVND (reference sequence). CDR3 length: 13 amino acids.